This TCR beta chain came from a study of cytomegalovirus exposure and HLA in healthy donors. Broader study findings: Per published reports, the classifier diagnosed cytomegalovirus status with high specificity and sensitivity.

The PCR was carried out with 60 Vbeta primers and 13 Jbeta primers. Clones were read by immunoSEQ multiplex PCR, and TCRdb kept only the in-frame ones, dropping some. Among roughly 120,000 clones listed, around 76% were seen once. This CDR3 spans 14 amino acids. The V end was cut by 0 bases, the J end by 6 bases, with 12 bases between. Germline-derived CDR1 and CDR2 are ENHRY and SYGVKD. Turning to this clone: Its antigen remains unknown.

This sequence joins TRBV10-3 and TRBJ2-7; D is unresolved. This receptor was taken from a man aged 55 to 70 in good health and CMV-seropositive. The specimen sequenced was PBMCs. The CDR3 reads CAISESAAPGEQYF. The CDR3 DNA reads as TGTGCCATCAGTGAGTCGGCGGCCCCGGGCGAGCAGTACTTC.